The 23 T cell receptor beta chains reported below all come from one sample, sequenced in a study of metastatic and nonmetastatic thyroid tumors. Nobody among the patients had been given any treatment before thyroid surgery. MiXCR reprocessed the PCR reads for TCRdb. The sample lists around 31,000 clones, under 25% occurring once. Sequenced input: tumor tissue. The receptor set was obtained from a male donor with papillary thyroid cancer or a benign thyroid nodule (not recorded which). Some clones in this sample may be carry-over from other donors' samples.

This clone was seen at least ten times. CDR3 nucleotides: TGTGCCAGCAGTTACCGACGGACAGCTCCTAATTCACCCCTCCACTTT. Encoded protein: CASSYRRTAPNSPLHF. The chain uses TRBV27 and TRBJ1-6; perhaps TRBD1 as D (6 bases). V gave up 4 bases and J gave up 6 bases, with 16 bases separating them. Germline V gene data show CDR1 as MNHEY and CDR2 as SMNVEV (reference sequence). The CDR3 runs 16 residues.

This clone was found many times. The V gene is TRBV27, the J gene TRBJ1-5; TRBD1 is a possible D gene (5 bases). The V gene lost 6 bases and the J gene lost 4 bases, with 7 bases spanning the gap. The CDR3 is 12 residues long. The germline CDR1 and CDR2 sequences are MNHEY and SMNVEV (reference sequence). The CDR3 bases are TGTGCCAGCAGAGCAGGGAATCAGCCCCAGCATTTT. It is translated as CASRAGNQPQHF.

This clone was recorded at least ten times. CDR3 DNA sequence: TGTGCCAGCAGAAACTCTAGTCCGCCCTACGAGCAGTACTTC. It specifies CASRNSSPPYEQYF. V usage is TRBV6-1 and J usage is TRBJ2-7, with no clear D. The CDR3 totals 14 residues. Between the trimmed V and J ends, which lost 6 bases and 2 bases, there was a span of 14 bases. Germline CDR1 MNHNS, CDR2 SASEGT.

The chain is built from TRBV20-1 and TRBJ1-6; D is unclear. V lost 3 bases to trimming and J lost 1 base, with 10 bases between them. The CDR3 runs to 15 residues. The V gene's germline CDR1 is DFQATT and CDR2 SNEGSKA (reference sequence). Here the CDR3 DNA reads TGCAGTGCTAGGTCCCGGGAGTCCTATAATTCACCCCTCCACTTT. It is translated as CSARSRESYNSPLHF.

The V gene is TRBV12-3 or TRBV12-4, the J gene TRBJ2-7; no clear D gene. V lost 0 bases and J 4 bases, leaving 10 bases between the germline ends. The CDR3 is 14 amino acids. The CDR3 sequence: CASSLASRYYEQYF. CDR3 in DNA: TGTGCCAGCAGTTTAGCTAGCCGATATTACGAGCAGTACTTC.

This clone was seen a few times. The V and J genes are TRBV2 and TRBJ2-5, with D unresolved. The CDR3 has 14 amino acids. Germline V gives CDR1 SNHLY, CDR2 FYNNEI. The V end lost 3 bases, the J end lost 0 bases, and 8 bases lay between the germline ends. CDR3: CASSDIYNQETQYF. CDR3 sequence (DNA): TGTGCCAGCAGTGACATATACAACCAAGAGACCCAGTACTTC.

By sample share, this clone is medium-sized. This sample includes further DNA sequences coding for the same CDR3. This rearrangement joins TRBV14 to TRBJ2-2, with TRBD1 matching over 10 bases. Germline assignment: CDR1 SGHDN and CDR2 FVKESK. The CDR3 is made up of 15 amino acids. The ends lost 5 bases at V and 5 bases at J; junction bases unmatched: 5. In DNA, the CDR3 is TGTGCCAGCAGCTGGACAGGGGGATTTACCGGGGAGCTGTTTTTT. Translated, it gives CASSWTGGFTGELFF.

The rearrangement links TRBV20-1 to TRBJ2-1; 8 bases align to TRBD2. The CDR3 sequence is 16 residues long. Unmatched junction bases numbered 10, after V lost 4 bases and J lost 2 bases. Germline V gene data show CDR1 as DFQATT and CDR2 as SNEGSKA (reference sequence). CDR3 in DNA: TGCAGTGCTATACCGGGGGACGGGAGGGCCTACAATGAGCAGTTCTTC. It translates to CSAIPGDGRAYNEQFF.

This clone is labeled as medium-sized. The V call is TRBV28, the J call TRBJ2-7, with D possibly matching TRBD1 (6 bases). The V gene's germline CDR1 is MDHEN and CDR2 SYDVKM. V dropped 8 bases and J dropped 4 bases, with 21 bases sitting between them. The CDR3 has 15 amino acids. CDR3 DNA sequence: TGTGCCAGCCGAGAAGAACAGGGCTCTATTTACGAGCAGTACTTC. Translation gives CASREEQGSIYEQYF.

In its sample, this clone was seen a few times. CDR3: CASSSETRTINSPLHF. In DNA, the CDR3 is TGTGCCAGCAGTTCTGAGACACGAACAATTAATTCACCCCTCCACTTT. The chain uses TRBV28 and TRBJ1-6; the D is unclear. The CDR3 runs to 16 residues. V shed 4 bases and J shed 6 bases, with 16 bases lying between them. Per germline, CDR1 MDHEN and CDR2 SYDVKM.

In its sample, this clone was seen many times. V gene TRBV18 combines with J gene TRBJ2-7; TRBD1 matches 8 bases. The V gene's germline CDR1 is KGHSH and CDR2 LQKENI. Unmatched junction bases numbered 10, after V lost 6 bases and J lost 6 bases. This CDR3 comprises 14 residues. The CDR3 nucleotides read TGTGCCAGCTCGGACAGGACAGGGCCCTGCGAGCAGTACTTC. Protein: CASSDRTGPCEQYF.

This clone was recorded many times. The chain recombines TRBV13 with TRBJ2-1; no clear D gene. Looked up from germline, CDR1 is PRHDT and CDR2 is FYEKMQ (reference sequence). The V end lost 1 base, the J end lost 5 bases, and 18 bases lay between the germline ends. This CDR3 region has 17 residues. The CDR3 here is CASSLVRVTGRDNEQFF. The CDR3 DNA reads TGTGCCAGCAGCTTAGTAAGGGTTACTGGTCGGGACAATGAGCAGTTCTTC.

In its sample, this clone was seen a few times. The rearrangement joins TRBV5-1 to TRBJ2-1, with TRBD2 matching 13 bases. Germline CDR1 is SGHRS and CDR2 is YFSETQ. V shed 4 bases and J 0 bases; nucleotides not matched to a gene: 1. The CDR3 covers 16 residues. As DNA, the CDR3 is TGCGCCAGCAGCAGGACTAGCGGGAGCTCCTACAATGAGCAGTTCTTC. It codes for CASSRTSGSSYNEQFF.

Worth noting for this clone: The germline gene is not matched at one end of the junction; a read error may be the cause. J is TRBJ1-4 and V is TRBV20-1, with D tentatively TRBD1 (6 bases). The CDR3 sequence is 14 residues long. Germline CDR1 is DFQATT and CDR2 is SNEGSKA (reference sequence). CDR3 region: CGAKDSPWGGELFF. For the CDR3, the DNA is TGCGGTGCCAAGGACAGCCCATGGGGGGGGGAACTGTTTTTT.

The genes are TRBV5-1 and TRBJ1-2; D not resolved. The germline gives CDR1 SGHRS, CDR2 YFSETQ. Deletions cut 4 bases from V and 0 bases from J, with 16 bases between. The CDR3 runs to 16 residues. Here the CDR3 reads CASSEVGRAANYGYTF. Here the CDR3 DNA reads TGCGCCAGCAGCGAAGTCGGACGGGCCGCTAACTATGGCTACACCTTC.

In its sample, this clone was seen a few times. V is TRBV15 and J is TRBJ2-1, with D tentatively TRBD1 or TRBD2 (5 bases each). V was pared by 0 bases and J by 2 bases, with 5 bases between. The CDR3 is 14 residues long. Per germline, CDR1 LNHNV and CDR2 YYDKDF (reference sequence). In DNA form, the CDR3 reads TGTGCCACCAGCAGAGAGGGGGCCTACAATGAGCAGTTCTTC. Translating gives CATSREGAYNEQFF.

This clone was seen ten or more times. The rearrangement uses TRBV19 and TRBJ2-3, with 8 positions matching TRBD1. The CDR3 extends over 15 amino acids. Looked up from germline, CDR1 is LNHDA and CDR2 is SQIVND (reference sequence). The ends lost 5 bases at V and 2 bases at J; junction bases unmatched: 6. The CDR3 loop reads CASSFRTGTTDTQYF. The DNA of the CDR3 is TGTGCCAGTAGTTTCAGGACAGGGACCACAGATACGCAGTATTTT.

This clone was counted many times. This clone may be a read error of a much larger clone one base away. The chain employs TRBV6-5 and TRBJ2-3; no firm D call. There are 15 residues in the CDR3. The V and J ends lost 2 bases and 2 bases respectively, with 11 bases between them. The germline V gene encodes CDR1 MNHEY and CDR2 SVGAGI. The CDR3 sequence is CASSYLVGYTDTQYF. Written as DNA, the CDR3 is TGTGCCAGCAGTTACCTAGTGGGGTACACAGATACGCAGTATTTT.

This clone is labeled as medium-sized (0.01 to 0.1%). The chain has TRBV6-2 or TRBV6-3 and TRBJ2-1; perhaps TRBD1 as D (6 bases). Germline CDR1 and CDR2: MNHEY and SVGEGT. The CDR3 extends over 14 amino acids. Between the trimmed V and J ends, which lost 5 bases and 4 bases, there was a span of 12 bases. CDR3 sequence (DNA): TGTGCCAGCAGTGATAAGACAGGTTACAATGAGCAGTTCTTC. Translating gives CASSDKTGYNEQFF.

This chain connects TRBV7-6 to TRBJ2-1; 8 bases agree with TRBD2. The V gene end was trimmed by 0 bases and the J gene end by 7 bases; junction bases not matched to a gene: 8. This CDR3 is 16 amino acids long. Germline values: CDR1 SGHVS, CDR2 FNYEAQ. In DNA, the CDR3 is TGTGCCAGCAGCTTAGCGGTGACTAGCGTGAGGAATGAGCAGTTCTTC. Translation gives CASSLAVTSVRNEQFF.

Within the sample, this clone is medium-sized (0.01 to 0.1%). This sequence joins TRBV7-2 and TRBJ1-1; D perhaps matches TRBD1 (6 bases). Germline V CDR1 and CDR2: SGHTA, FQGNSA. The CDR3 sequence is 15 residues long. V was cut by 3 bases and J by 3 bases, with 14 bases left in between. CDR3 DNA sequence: TGTGCCAGCAGCTTTGGAACAGGGAGGCACACTGAAGCTTTCTTT. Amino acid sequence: CASSFGTGRHTEAFF.

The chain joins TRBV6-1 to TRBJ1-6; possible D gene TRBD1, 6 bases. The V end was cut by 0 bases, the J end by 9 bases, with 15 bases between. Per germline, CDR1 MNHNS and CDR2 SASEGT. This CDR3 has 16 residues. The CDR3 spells CASSEAVGTTGSPLHF. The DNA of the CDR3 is TGTGCCAGCAGTGAAGCGGTTGGGACAACCGGTTCACCCCTCCACTTT.

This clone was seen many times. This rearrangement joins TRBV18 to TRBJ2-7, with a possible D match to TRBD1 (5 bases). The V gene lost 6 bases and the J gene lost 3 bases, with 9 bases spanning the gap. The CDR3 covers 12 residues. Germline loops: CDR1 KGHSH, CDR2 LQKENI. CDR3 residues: CASSPTVYEQYF. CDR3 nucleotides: TGTGCCAGCTCCCCGACAGTCTACGAGCAGTACTTC. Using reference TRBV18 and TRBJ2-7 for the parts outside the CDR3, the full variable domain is NAGVMQNPRHLVRRRGQEARLRCSPMKGHSHVYWYRQLPEEGLKFMVYLQKENIIDESGMPKERFSAEFPKEGPSILRIQQVVRGDSAAYFCASSPTVYEQYFGPGTRLTVT.